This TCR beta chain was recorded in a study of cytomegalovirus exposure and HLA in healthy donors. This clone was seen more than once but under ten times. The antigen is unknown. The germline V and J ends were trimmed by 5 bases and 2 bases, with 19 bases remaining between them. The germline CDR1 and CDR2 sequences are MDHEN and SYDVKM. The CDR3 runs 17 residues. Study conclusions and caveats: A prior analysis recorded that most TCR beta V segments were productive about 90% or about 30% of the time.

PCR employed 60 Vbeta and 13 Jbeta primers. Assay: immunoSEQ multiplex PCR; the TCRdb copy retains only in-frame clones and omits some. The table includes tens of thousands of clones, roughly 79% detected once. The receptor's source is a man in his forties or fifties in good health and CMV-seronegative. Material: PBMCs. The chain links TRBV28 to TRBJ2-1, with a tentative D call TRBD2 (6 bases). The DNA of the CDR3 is TGTGCCAGCAGTGCCCCGGCTCGGGGGTTCCCCTACAATGAGCAGTTCTTC. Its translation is CASSAPARGFPYNEQFF.